This T cell receptor beta chain was obtained from a study of molecular identifiers for immune sequencing clone quantification. Naive CD8 T cells were picked out by sorting for CD8+CD4-CCR7+CD45RA+. Germline CDR1 SQVTM, CDR2 ANQGSEA. This CDR3 is built from 12 residues. Trimming removed 7 bases at V and 7 bases at J, with 14 bases between. Library preparation followed earlier protocols using designated TCR primers. TCRdb ran MiXCR on the PCR reads and lists one entry per CDR3 protein. The sample has over 600,000 distinct CDR3 sequences; just under 20% are singletons. The sample taken for sequencing was naive CD8+ T cells from blood, with Jurkat cell RNA spiked in. Stated subset: FACS-sorted CD8+CD4-CCR7+CD45RA+ naive T cells. The sequence was obtained from a human donor in good health. Some libraries in this study had Jurkat cell RNA spiked in. The chain is built from TRBV29-1 and TRBJ2-1; D not certain. As DNA, the CDR3 is TGCAGCGCTACGCCGCTGACGAATGAGCAGTTCTTC. Translated, it gives CSATPLTNEQFF.